The 29 T cell receptor beta chains below all came from one sample that was sequenced in a study of shared clonotypes between healthy human individuals (dated by TCRdb to the early 2020s). Receptor libraries were prepared by the immunoSEQ multiplex PCR assay. Entries here come from immuneACCESS through TCRdb and include only in-frame sequences with V and J called. Some clones fail to appear in such tables; in the studies checked, an unresolved V gene covers under half of the shortfall, and the cause of the remainder is unknown. Here the sample has a few million clones; approximately 95% occur a single time. About 0.41% of the sample is held by the ten biggest clonotypes. Sequenced material: naive CD4+ T cells from PBMCs. The sample's cell subset or site label, decoded: CD45RA+ positively selected. The receptors derive from a man between 18 and 35 years old in good health. Some clones in this sample may be carry-over from other donors' samples.

This rearrangement joins TRBV5-1 to TRBJ1-2; 7 positions match TRBD1. This CDR3 has 14 amino acids. J was trimmed by 8 bases and V by 3 bases; bases with no gene match: 10. Germline V gives CDR1 SGHRS, CDR2 YFSETQ. The CDR3 protein is CASSSRQGANGYTF. The CDR3 DNA reads as TGCGCCAGCAGCTCAAGACAGGGAGCGAACGGCTACACCTTC.

This clone was recorded only once. The chain has TRBV29-1 and TRBJ1-5, with D uncertain. The ends were cut back, 4 bases at V and 2 bases at J, with 9 bases in the middle. Germline lookup yields CDR1 SQVTM and CDR2 ANQGSEA. The CDR3 length is 13 residues. For the CDR3, the DNA is TGCAGCGTTGGGTACAGCCGCAATCAGCCCCAGCATTTT. Amino acids: CSVGYSRNQPQHF.

J is TRBJ2-1 and V is TRBV7-3; a weak D match, TRBD2 (6 bases). Germline CDR1 and CDR2: SGHTA and FQGTGA. V lost 5 bases, J lost 4 bases, and 15 bases lay in between. CDR3 length: 15 amino acids. The CDR3 loop is CASSPVGLRYNEQFF. DNA of the CDR3: TGTGCCAGCAGCCCGGTGGGACTCCGTTACAATGAGCAGTTCTTC.

The chain links TRBV28 to TRBJ1-1; D is possibly TRBD1 (5 bases). CDR3 size: 15 residues. Trimming took 3 bases from V and 6 from J, leaving 17 bases between them. Looked up from germline, CDR1 is MDHEN and CDR2 is SYDVKM. CDR3 protein: CASSFARQGAPEAFF. Written as DNA, the CDR3 is TGTGCCAGCAGTTTCGCTCGGCAGGGTGCCCCTGAAGCTTTCTTT.

The count of this clone is one. The gene calls are TRBV5-6 and TRBJ1-2; no definite D call. The V gene's germline CDR1 is SGHDT and CDR2 YYEEEE. With 0 bases removed from V and 4 bases from J, the gap between germline ends came to 7 bases. CDR3 length: 13 residues. The CDR3 spells CASSLEGTYGYTF. CDR3 nucleotides: TGTGCCAGCAGCTTGGAGGGTACCTATGGCTACACCTTC.

The chain is built from TRBV6-5 and TRBJ1-5; D ambiguous. The CDR3 runs to 15 residues. From germline, CDR1 is MNHEY and CDR2 SVGAGI. V dropped 7 bases and J dropped 2 bases, with 15 bases sitting between them. CDR3 sequence reads: CASMSAASGNQPQHF. The CDR3 nucleotides read TGTGCCAGCATGAGCGCAGCCTCCGGCAATCAGCCCCAGCATTTT.

The J gene is TRBJ1-2, the V gene TRBV10-3, with unresolved D. Germline CDR1 and CDR2: ENHRY and SYGVKD. Trimming removed 0 bases from V and 3 bases from J, with 11 bases in between. The CDR3 length is 15 residues. CDR3 in DNA: TGTGCCATCAGTGAGTCGAGAGCCGACTACTATGGCTACACCTTC. Amino acids: CAISESRADYYGYTF.

This clone was observed once. The chain links TRBV5-4 to TRBJ1-6; D is undetermined. Germline lookup yields CDR1 SGHNT and CDR2 YYREEE (reference sequence). The CDR3 is made up of 14 amino acids. The ends were cut back, 5 bases at V and 11 bases at J, with 17 bases in the middle. The CDR3 bases are TGTGCCAGCAGTTCTACGGCAGGCGGGACACCCCTCCACTTT. It codes for CASSSTAGGTPLHF.

Turning to this clone: Other DNA sequences within the sample encode an identical CDR3. The V and J genes are TRBV5-1 and TRBJ2-3, with unresolved D. V dropped 3 bases and J dropped 0 bases, with 5 bases sitting between them. The CDR3 has 13 residues. Germline V gene sequence: CDR1 SGHRS, CDR2 YFSETQ. The CDR3 region is CASSSPSTDTQYF. Here the CDR3 DNA reads TGCGCCAGCAGCTCGCCCAGCACAGATACGCAGTATTTT.

The chain combines TRBV19 with TRBJ2-3; 8 nucleotides match TRBD1. V shed 4 bases, J shed 5 bases, and the junction held 5 bases outside the gene matches. CDR1 is LNHDA, CDR2 SQIVND, per germline (reference sequence). The CDR3 length is 14 residues. Here the CDR3 DNA reads TGTGCCAGTAGTACCAGGGGGCTGGGAGATACGCAGTATTTT. This codes for CASSTRGLGDTQYF. Combining the CDR3 with reference TRBV19 and TRBJ2-3 gives the whole variable domain DGGITQSPKYLFRKEGQNVTLSCEQNLNHDAMYWYRQDPGQGLRLIYYSQIVNDFQKGDIAEGYSVSREKKESFPLTVTSAQKNPTAFYLCASSTRGLGDTQYFGPGTRLTVL.

This clone has just a few counts. This chain connects TRBV4-3 to TRBJ1-1; the D is unclear. Per the germline V gene, CDR1 is LGHNA and CDR2 is YSLEER. Between the trimmed V and J ends, which lost 2 bases and 1 base, there was a span of 5 bases. This CDR3 comprises 13 residues. In DNA, the CDR3 is TGCGCCAGCAGCCAATGGGCGAACACTGAAGCTTTCTTT. Amino acids: CASSQWANTEAFF.

This sequence joins TRBV9 and TRBJ2-3; D is undetermined. The V and J ends lost 0 bases and 5 bases respectively, with 4 bases between them. This CDR3 is 12 amino acids long. Germline-derived CDR1 and CDR2 are SGDLS and YYNGEE. The DNA of the CDR3 is TGTGCCAGCAGCGTAGGGCAAGATACGCAGTATTTT. This translates into CASSVGQDTQYF.

The chain recombines TRBV6-5 with TRBJ1-2; 10 positions agree with TRBD1. The J segment lost 2 bases and the V segment lost 6 bases, leaving 3 bases of the junction unmatched. The CDR3 consists of 14 residues. Per germline, CDR1 MNHEY and CDR2 SVGAGI. CDR3 region: CASRGDRGNYGYTF. The CDR3 DNA reads TGTGCCAGCAGAGGGGACAGGGGAAACTATGGCTACACCTTC.

V gene TRBV12-2 combines with J gene TRBJ1-2; the table names TRBD1, a call not compared with the DNA. TRBV12-2 is listed as a pseudogene. The CDR3 is made up of 12 amino acids. CDR3 loop: CASRRRQGGYTF. CDR3 DNA: TGTGCAAGTCGCCGTAGACAGGGAGGCTACACCTTC.

The chain carries TRBV5-1 and TRBJ1-1; no clear D gene. The CDR3 loop spans 14 amino acids. In germline, CDR1 is SGHRS, CDR2 YFSETQ. V was clipped by 8 bases and J by 7 bases, with 21 bases between them. CDR3 region: CASGGGPSTIEAFF. CDR3 DNA: TGCGCCAGTGGTGGTGGTCCATCCACGATTGAAGCTTTCTTT.

V usage is TRBV9 and J usage is TRBJ2-1; 8 bases are a match to TRBD2. The CDR3 covers 16 residues. Germline V lookup: CDR1 SGDLS, CDR2 YYNGEE. J gave up 7 bases and V 3 bases, and 12 bases lay outside the gene matches. The CDR3 reads CASSGGPRLARNEQFF. The CDR3, as DNA: TGTGCCAGCAGCGGGGGGCCAAGACTAGCGCGGAATGAGCAGTTCTTC.

V is TRBV4-1 and J is TRBJ2-3; 8 positions match TRBD1. The CDR3 loop spans 19 amino acids. Losses at the gene ends were 1 base for V and 0 bases for J; bases not matched to a gene: 12. CDR1 and CDR2 from the germline V gene are MGHRA and YSYEKL. CDR3 amino acids: CASSQVWTGLGSSTDTQYF. The CDR3 DNA reads TGCGCCAGCAGCCAAGTTTGGACAGGGTTAGGGTCTAGCACAGATACGCAGTATTTT.

The chain is built from TRBV2 and TRBJ2-5; 7 positions agree with TRBD1. The CDR3 sequence is 14 residues long. J lost 3 bases, V lost 7 bases, and 8 bases had no gene match. CDR1 SNHLY and CDR2 FYNNEI come from the germline V gene. The CDR3 region is CASTVQGREETQYF. For the CDR3, the DNA is TGTGCCAGCACTGTACAGGGGAGAGAAGAGACCCAGTACTTC.

The rearrangement links TRBV2 to TRBJ1-2; D perhaps matches TRBD1 (5 bases). The CDR3 sequence is 12 residues long. Germline CDR1 SNHLY, CDR2 FYNNEI. Between the trimmed V and J ends, which lost 6 bases and 8 bases, there was a span of 13 bases. CDR3 region: CASRDDSLGYTF. The CDR3 DNA sequence: TGTGCCAGCAGGGATGACAGCCTGGGCTACACCTTC.

The rearrangement joins TRBV18 to TRBJ2-7; D is unresolved. V was shortened by 4 bases and J by 0 bases, with 10 bases between the two germline ends. Germline lookup yields CDR1 KGHSH and CDR2 LQKENI. The length of the CDR3 is 14 residues. This CDR3 is CASSRAVISYEQYF. The CDR3, as DNA: TGTGCCAGCTCACGTGCGGTAATCTCCTACGAGCAGTACTTC.

This clone has only one observation. This chain joins TRBV29-1 and TRBJ1-3, with D unclear. Per the germline V gene, CDR1 is SQVTM and CDR2 is ANQGSEA. CDR3 length equals 12 residues. The V gene lost 5 bases and the J gene lost 3 bases, with 8 bases spanning the gap. The CDR3 coding sequence is TGCAGCGTTTTGAATGATGGAAACACCATATATTTT. Translation: CSVLNDGNTIYF.

V gene TRBV30 combines with J gene TRBJ2-5, with a weak D call TRBD2 (5 bases). The V and J ends lost 5 bases and 2 bases respectively, with 12 bases between them. The CDR3 extends over 13 amino acids. Germline loops: CDR1 GTSNPN, CDR2 SVGIG (reference sequence). CDR3 sequence (DNA): TGTGCCTGGGCGGTCGGCGGGCAAGAGACCCAGTACTTC. Amino acid sequence: CAWAVGGQETQYF.

The CDR3 loop reads CAISVIVGQGATDTQYF. CDR3 nucleotide sequence: TGTGCCATCAGTGTCATCGTTGGACAGGGGGCCACAGATACGCAGTATTTT. V and J are TRBV10-3 and TRBJ2-3; TRBD1 matches 11 bases. This CDR3 comprises 17 residues. Per the germline V gene, CDR1 is ENHRY and CDR2 is SYGVKD. Germline trimming cut 4 bases from V and 2 bases from J; bases unmatched to any gene: 8.

Of note for this clone: This sample includes further DNA sequences coding for the same CDR3. The chain couples TRBV5-1 to TRBJ2-5; D is tentatively TRBD1 or TRBD2 (5 bases each). This CDR3 is built from 14 residues. V lost 0 bases to trimming and J lost 5 bases, with 11 bases between them. Germline V gene data show CDR1 as SGHRS and CDR2 as YFSETQ. CDR3: CASSLEGTGETQYF. The CDR3 coding sequence is TGCGCCAGCAGCTTGGAAGGGACGGGGGAGACCCAGTACTTC.

This clone has a single count. V gene TRBV29-1 combines with J gene TRBJ1-5; 9 nucleotides agree with TRBD1. CDR1 is SQVTM, CDR2 ANQGSEA, per germline. Unmatched junction bases numbered 7, after V lost 6 bases and J lost 4 bases. CDR3 length equals 14 residues. The CDR3 reads CSVGTGLSNQPQHF. In DNA form, the CDR3 reads TGCAGCGTGGGGACAGGGCTCTCTAATCAGCCCCAGCATTTT.

This chain joins TRBV11-2 and TRBJ2-1, with TRBD2 matching 7 bases. This CDR3 contains 17 residues. V was pared by 5 bases and J by 1 base, with 11 bases of the junction left unmatched. Germline CDR1 reads SGHAT; CDR2 reads FQNNGV. CDR3 in DNA: TGTGCCAGCAGCCACCCCCGCGGGAGTTGGTCCTACAATGAGCAGTTCTTC. The encoded protein is CASSHPRGSWSYNEQFF.

The J gene is TRBJ2-7, the V gene TRBV10-3; D is perhaps TRBD1 (5 bases). The CDR3 totals 12 residues. V was pared by 11 bases and J by 1 base, with 12 bases between. In germline, CDR1 is ENHRY, CDR2 SYGVKD. Here the CDR3 reads CAATGGSYEQYF. The CDR3 DNA follows: TGTGCCGCCACAGGCGGATCCTACGAGCAGTACTTC.

The chain employs TRBV19 and TRBJ1-3, with D maybe TRBD1 (5 bases). This CDR3 is 19 amino acids long. The V end lost 2 bases, the J end lost 0 bases, and 20 bases lay between the germline ends. Germline V lookup: CDR1 LNHDA, CDR2 SQIVND (reference sequence). The CDR3 reads CASSILPGIVDSSGNTIYF. CDR3 sequence (DNA): TGTGCCAGTAGTATACTCCCTGGGATCGTCGACAGCTCTGGAAACACCATATATTTT.

This rearrangement joins TRBV4-3 to TRBJ2-7; TRBD1 is a possible D gene (6 bases). The CDR3 has 15 residues. Trimming took 0 bases from V and 0 from J, leaving 9 bases between them. Germline V gives CDR1 LGHNA, CDR2 YSLEER. The CDR3 sequence: CASSQDGTNSYEQYF. CDR3 coding DNA: TGCGCCAGCAGCCAAGATGGGACAAACTCCTACGAGCAGTACTTC.